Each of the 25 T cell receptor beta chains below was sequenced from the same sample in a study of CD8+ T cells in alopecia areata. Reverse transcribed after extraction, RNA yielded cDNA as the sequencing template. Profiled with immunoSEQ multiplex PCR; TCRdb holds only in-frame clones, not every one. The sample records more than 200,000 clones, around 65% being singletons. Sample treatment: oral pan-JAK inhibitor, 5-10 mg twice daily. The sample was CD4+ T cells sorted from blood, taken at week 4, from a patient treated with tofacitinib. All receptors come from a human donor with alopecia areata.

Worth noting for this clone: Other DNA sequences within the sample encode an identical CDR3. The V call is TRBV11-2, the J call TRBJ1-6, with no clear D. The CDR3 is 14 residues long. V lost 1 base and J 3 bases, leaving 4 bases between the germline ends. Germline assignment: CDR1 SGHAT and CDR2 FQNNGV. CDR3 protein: CASSLGSYNSPLHF. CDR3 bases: TGTGCCAGCAGCTTAGGCAGCTATAATTCACCCCTCCACTTT.

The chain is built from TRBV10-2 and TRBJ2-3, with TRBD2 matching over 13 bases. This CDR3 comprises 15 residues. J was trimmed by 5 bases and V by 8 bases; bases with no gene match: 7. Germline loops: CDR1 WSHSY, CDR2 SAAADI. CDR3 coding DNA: TGCGCCAGCCGCAAGGGACTAGCGGGGTTAGATACGCAGTATTTT. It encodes CASRKGLAGLDTQYF.

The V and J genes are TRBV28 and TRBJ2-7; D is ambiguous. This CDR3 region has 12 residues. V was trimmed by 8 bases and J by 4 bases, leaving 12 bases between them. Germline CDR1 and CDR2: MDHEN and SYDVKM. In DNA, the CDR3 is TGTGCCAGCTGGGCCCGCGATTACGAGCAGTACTTC. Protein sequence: CASWARDYEQYF.

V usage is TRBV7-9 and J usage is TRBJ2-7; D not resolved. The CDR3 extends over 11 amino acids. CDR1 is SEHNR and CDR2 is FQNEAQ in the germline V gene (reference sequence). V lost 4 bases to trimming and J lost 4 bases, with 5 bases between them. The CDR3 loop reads CASSSRYEQYF. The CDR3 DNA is TGTGCCAGCAGCTCTCGTTACGAGCAGTACTTC.

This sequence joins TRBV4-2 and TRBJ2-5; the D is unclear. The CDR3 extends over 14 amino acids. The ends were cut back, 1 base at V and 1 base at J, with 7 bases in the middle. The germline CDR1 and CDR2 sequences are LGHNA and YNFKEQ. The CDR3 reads CASSQGSAQETQYF. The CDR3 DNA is TGTGCCAGCAGCCAAGGGTCAGCCCAAGAGACCCAGTACTTC.

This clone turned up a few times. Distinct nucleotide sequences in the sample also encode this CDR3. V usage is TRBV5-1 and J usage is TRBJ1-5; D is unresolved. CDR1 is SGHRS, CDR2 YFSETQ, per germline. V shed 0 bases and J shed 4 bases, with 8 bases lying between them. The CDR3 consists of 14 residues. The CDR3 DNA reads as TGCGCCAGCAGCTTGGTAGGCGGGAATCAGCCCCAGCATTTT. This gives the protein CASSLVGGNQPQHF.

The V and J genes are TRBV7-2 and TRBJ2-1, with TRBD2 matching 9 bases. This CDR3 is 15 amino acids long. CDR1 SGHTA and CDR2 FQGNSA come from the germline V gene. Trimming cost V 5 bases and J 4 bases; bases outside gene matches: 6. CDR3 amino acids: CASSLGTSPYNEQFF. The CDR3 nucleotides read TGTGCCAGCAGCCTAGGGACTAGCCCTTACAATGAGCAGTTCTTC.

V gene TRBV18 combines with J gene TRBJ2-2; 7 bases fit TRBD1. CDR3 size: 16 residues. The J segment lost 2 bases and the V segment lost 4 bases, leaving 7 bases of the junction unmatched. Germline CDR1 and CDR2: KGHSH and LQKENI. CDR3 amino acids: CASSQRDSLNTGELFF. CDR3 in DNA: TGTGCCAGCTCACAACGGGACAGCTTAAACACCGGGGAGCTGTTTTTT.

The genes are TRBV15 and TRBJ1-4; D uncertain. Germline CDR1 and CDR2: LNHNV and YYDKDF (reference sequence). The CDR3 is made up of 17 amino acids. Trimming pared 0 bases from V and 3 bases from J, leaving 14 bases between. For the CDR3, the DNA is TGTGCCACCAGCAGAGATTTAGGGTCCGGCGCTAATGAAAAACTGTTTTTT. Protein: CATSRDLGSGANEKLFF.

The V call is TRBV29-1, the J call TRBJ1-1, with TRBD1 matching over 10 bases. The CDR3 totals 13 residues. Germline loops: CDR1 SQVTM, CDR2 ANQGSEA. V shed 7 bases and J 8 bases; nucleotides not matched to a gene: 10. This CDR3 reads CSGDRGRGREAFF. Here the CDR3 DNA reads TGCAGCGGAGACAGGGGGCGCGGAAGGGAAGCTTTCTTT.

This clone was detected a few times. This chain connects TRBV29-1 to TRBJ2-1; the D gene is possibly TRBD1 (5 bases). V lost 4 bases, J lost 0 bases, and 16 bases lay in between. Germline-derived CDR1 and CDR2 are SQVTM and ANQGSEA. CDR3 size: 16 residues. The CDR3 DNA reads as TGCAGCGTTGCAGGCAGGGATTTTTCCTCCTACAATGAGCAGTTCTTC. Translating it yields CSVAGRDFSSYNEQFF.

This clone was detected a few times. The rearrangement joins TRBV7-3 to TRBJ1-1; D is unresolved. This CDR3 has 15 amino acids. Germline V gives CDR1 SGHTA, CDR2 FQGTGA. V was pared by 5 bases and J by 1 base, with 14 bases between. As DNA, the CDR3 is TGTGCCAGCAGCCTGACGGGCGGGCCGAACACTGAAGCTTTCTTT. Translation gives CASSLTGGPNTEAFF.

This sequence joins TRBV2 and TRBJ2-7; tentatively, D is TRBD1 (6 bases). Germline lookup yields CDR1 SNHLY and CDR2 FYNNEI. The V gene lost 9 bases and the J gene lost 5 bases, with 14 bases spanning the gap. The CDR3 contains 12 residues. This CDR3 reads CARILQGNEQYF. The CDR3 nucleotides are TGTGCCAGGATCCTACAGGGAAACGAGCAGTACTTC.

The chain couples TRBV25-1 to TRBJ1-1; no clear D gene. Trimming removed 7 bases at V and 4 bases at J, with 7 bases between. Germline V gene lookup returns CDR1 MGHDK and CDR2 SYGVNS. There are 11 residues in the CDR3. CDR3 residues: CASTLRTEAFF. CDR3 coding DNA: TGTGCCAGCACTCTACGCACTGAAGCTTTCTTT.

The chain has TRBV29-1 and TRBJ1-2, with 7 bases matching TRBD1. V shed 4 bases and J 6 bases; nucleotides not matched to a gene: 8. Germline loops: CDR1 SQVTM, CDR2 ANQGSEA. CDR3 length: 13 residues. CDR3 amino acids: CSVGHGTEHGYTF. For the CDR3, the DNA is TGCAGCGTTGGACACGGGACAGAGCATGGCTACACCTTC.

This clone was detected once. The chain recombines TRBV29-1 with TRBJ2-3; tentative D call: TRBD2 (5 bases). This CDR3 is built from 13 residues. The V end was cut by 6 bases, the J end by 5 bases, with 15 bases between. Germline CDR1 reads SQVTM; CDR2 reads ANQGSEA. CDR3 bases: TGCAGCGTCCGGGCCCTACGGGAAGATACGCAGTATTTT. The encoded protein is CSVRALREDTQYF.

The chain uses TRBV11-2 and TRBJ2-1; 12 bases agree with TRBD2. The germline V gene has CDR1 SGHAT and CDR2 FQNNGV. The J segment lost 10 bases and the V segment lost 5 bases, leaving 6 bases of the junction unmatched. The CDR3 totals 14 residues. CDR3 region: CASSAGLAGNEQFF. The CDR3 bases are TGTGCCAGCAGCGCTGGACTAGCGGGGAACGAGCAGTTCTTC.

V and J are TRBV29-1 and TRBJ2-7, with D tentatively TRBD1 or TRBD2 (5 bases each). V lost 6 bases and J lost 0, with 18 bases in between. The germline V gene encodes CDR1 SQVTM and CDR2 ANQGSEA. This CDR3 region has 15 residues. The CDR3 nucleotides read TGCAGCGTGATCCACGGGACGGTGAACTCCTACGAGCAGTACTTC. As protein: CSVIHGTVNSYEQYF.

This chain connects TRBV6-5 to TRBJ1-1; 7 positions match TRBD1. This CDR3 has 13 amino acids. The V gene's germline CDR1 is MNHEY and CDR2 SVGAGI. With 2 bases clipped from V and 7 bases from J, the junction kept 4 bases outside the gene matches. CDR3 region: CASSYETGVEAFF. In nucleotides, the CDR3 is TGTGCCAGCAGTTACGAAACAGGGGTTGAAGCTTTCTTT.

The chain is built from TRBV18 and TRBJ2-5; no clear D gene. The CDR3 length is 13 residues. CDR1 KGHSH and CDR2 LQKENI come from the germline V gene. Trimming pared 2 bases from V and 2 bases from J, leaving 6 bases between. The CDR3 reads CASSPSQQETQYF. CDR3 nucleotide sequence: TGTGCCAGCTCACCATCCCAGCAAGAGACCCAGTACTTC.

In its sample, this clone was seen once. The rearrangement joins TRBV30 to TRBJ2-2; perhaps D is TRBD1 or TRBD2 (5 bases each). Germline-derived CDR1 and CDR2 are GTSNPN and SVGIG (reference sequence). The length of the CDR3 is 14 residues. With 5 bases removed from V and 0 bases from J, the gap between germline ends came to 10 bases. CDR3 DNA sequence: TGTGCCTGGCAGCCGGGACCGAACACCGGGGAGCTGTTTTTT. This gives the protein CAWQPGPNTGELFF.

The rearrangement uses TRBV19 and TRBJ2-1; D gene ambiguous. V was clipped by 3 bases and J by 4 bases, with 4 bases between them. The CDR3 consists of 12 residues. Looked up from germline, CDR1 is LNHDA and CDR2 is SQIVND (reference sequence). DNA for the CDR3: TGTGCCAGTAGTATCCTTTACAATGAGCAGTTCTTC. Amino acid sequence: CASSILYNEQFF.

The CDR3 loop reads CASRKHSTGYTF. Written as DNA, the CDR3 is TGTGCCAGCAGAAAACACAGTACTGGCTACACCTTC. The J gene is TRBJ1-2, the V gene TRBV6-5, with D uncertain. V was shortened by 6 bases and J by 7 bases, with 12 bases between the two germline ends. The germline V gene has CDR1 MNHEY and CDR2 SVGAGI. The CDR3 extends over 12 amino acids.

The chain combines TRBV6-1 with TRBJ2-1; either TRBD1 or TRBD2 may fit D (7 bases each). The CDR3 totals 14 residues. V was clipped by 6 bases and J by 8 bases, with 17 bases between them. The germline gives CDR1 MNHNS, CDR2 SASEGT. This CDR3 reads CASRPRGGRDEQFF. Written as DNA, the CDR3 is TGTGCCAGCAGACCCAGGGGGGGCCGGGATGAGCAGTTCTTC.

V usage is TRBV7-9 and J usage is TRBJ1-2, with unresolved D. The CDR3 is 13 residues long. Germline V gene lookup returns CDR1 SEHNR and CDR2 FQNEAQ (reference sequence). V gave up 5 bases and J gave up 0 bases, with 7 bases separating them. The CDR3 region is CASSEGTNYGYTF. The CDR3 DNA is TGTGCCAGCAGCGAGGGAACTAACTATGGCTACACCTTC. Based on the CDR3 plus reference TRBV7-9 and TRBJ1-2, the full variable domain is DTGVSQNPRHKITKRGQNVTFRCDPISEHNRLYWYRQTLGQGPEFLTYFQNEAQLEKSRLLSDRFSAERPKGSFSTLEIQRTEQGDSAMYLCASSEGTNYGYTFGSGTRLTVV.